This TCR beta chain was identified in a study of shared clonotypes between healthy human individuals. Sequencing used immunoSEQ multiplex PCR; TCRdb keeps in-frame clones, though not all of them. Seen here are around 1,100,000 clones, approximately 75% observed once, and the top ten hold about 0.89%. Germline V CDR1 and CDR2: SNHLY, FYNNEI. V shed 8 bases and J 5 bases; nucleotides not matched to a gene: 2. The CDR3 runs 12 residues. Sequencing input: memory CD4+ T cells from PBMCs. The subset denotes: CD45RA-negative fraction. The chain joins TRBV2 to TRBJ2-4, with 8 bases aligning to TRBD1. This clonotype originated in a man between 18 and 35 years old in good health. Some clones in this sample may be carry-over from other donors' samples. This CDR3 is CASWGQENIQYF. In DNA, the CDR3 is TGTGCCAGCTGGGGACAGGAAAACATTCAGTACTTC.